Detailed here is one T cell receptor beta chain. This clonotype was seen ten or more times. Its antigen remains unidentified. No quality values exist for individual bases; no much larger clone is one base distant. CDR1 is given as KGHDR and CDR2 as SFDVKD, both from the germline V gene. The CDR3 holds 15 amino acids from the cysteine to the phenylalanine. Left in the record is the CDR3 DNA by itself, 45 bases read in frame from the first base. V trim: 4 bases; J trim: 4 bases; unmatched bases: 5. This record comes from a study of T cells in Graves' hyperthyroidism and ophthalmopathy (dated by TCRdb to about 2019). In the study overall: Peripheral blood was sampled at the time of initial diagnosis, prior to any treatment. To identify distinguishing TCR V-J signatures, a discovery cohort of 100 or so patients was used, comprising 40 to 45 with Graves' ophthalmopathy and some 60 with stable Graves' hyperthyroidism. Whether ophthalmopathy could be predicted prospectively was tested in an independent validation cohort made up of some 20 hyperthyroidism patients plus 17 patients who later progressed to ophthalmopathy. The approximately 95 discovery patients were divided at random into training and test sets in a 7:3 ratio. In several Graves' hyperthyroidism patients, the study also compared T-cell repertoires from thyroid tissue with T-cell repertoires from blood. After sampling, hyperthyroidism patients received methimazole starting at 30 mg daily, and ophthalmopathy patients received high-dose intravenous methylprednisolone. The paper reports TCR Vbeta CDR3 sequencing of 135 peripheral blood samples: under 45 ophthalmopathy, roughly 74 hyperthyroidism and around 17 progressor patients. Broader findings and caveats from the paper: In validation, progression to ophthalmopathy was predicted by the model with around 71% sensitivity and about 72% specificity, a median of 6.5 months before onset. No statistical method was used to fix the sample size in advance, and group allocation was not hidden from the investigators. Most expanded thyroid clonotypes (frequency above 0.001) were also detected in blood, a finding suggesting that blood repertoires may reflect thyroid immune responses. A 13 V-J signature model separated ophthalmopathy from stable hyperthyroidism, with around 90% sensitivity and about 81% specificity in cross-validation and 80%/75% in testing.

Ophthalmopathy patients had moderately to severely active disease, with a Clinical Activity Score of 3 or more, a NOSPECS grade of 4 or more, and a disease duration of less than 3 months. Patients with uncontrolled infections, other autoimmune diseases, pregnancy or lactation were excluded. Diagnoses were established on the basis of clinical symptoms, serum thyroxine and TRAb, thyroid ultrasound, and orbital computed tomography. PBMCs were separated from under 11 ml of fresh peripheral blood using Ficoll-Paque density gradient centrifugation. Total RNA was extracted with Trizol reagent, and quality was checked on an Agilent 2100 Bioanalyzer. The TCR beta CDR3 regions were amplified from the RNA transcripts. The TCR CDR3 was subjected to a first round of RT-PCR using the HTBI primer set and the Qiagen OneStep RT-PCR kit. The libraries were constructed in a second round of multiplex PCR and then size-selected and purified. Paired-end sequencing of the libraries was performed with 100 bp reads on an Illumina HiSeq2000. The study's own analysis went as follows. SOAPnuke was used to process the raw data, throwing out any read that contained adapters or uncalled bases, had a mean Phred below 15, or lacked an exact constant-primer or identifier match. High-quality paired reads were merged with COPE v1.2.5, and unique nucleotide sequences were defined as clonotypes. MiTCR v1.1 was used to align the clonotypes against IMGT TRBV, TRBD and TRBJ reference segments. Analysis was restricted to V-J combinations with a frequency above 0.0001, which covered 99.2% of repertoires. The TCS score was defined as F50 (clonal expansion) divided by E x V (chaos), with BLOSUM62-based TCRdist calculated between CDR3 peptides within each V-J. Welch's t-statistics and random forest reduced around 510 V-J features to around 14, which were used in a naive Bayes classifier (R e1071). Thyroid-blood repertoire similarity was quantified with the Morisita-Horn index. The public sequencing data were trimmed at Q25 with fastp and processed into clonotypes with MiXCR by TCRdb, which kept only in-frame beta chains. Identical CDR3 proteins give one entry, which carries the most common genes and DNA. What appears here as the V and J calls and clone size reflects TCRdb's work, not the paper's. The sample table lists approximately 610,000 distinct CDR3 sequences, roughly 14% of them with a count of one. The top ten clones comprise 4.3% of the sample.

Recombination linked TRBV24-1 to TRBJ1-2, with TRBD1 matching 10 junction bases. This TCR came from a woman aged 40-49 years with Graves' ophthalmopathy. The sequenced sample consisted of blood. The nucleotide sequence is given as TGTGCCACCAGTGACCCTGGACAGGGGGTCTATGGCTACACCTTC. This encodes CATSDPGQGVYGYTF.